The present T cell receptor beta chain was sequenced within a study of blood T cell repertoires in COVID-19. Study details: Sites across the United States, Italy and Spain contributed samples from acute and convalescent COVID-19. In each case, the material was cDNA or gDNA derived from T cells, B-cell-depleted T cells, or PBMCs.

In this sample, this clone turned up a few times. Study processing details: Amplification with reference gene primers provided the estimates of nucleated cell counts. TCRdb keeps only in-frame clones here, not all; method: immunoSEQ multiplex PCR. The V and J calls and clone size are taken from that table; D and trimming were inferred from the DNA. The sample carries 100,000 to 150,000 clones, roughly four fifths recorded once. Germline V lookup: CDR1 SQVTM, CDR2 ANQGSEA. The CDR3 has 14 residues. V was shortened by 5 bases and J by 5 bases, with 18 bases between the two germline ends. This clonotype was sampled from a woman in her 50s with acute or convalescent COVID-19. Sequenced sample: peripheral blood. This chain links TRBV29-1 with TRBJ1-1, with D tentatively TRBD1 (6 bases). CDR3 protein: CSVITTGHGTEAFF. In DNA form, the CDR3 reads TGCAGCGTTATAACCACAGGGCATGGGACTGAAGCTTTCTTT.